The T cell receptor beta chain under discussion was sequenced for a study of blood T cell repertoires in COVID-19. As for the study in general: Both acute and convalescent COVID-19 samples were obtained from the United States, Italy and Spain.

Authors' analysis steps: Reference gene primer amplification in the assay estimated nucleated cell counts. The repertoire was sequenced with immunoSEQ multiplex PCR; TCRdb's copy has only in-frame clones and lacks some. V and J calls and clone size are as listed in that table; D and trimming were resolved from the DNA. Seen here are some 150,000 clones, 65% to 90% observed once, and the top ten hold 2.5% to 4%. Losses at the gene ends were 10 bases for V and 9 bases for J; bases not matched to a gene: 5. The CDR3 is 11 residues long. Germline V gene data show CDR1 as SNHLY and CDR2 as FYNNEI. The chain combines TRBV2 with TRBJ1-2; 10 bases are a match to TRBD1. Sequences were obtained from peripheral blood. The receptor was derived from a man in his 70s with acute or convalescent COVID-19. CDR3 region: CATRDRGSYTF. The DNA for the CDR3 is TGTGCCACCAGGGACAGGGGAAGCTACACCTTC.